This entry features one TCR beta chain sequence. As yet, its antigen is unknown. Ipilimumab, 1 mg/kg, started 14 to 28 days after autologous transplant. The sample originates from a study of ipilimumab plus nivolumab after autologous stem cell transplantation. Study results and limitations: Authors suggest TCR repertoire, Treg phenotype and gut microbiota support further study.

Produced via immunoSEQ multiplex PCR; TCRdb's table is partial and in-frame only. Of fewer than 30,000 clones detected, 86% appear once; the ten largest clones hold roughly 5.6%. With 4 bases removed from V and 0 bases from J, the gap between germline ends came to 7 bases. Germline V gene sequence: CDR1 ENHRY, CDR2 SYGVKD. This CDR3 has 14 amino acids. The rearrangement joins TRBV10-3 to TRBJ1-5; possibly TRBD1 for D (5 bases). This receptor was obtained from a male donor with diffuse large B-cell lymphoma. The input for sequencing was PBMCs, taken in a trial of ipilimumab plus nivolumab as post-transplant consolidation. The CDR3 sequence: CAISGDPSNQPQHF. The CDR3 DNA sequence: TGTGCCATCAGTGGGGACCCTAGCAATCAGCCCCAGCATTTT.